This entry lists 18 T cell receptor beta chains sequenced from one sample in a study of T cells in Graves' hyperthyroidism and ophthalmopathy. TCR beta CDR3 regions were amplified from RNA. TCR CDR3 regions were first amplified by RT-PCR with HTBI primers. TCRdb passed the multiplex PCR reads through MiXCR, listing each CDR3 protein once. Of 700,000 to 950,000 distinct CDR3 sequences in the sample, 35% were seen once. Sample: blood. Receptor source: a woman aged 40 to 49 with Graves' hyperthyroidism.

The chain links TRBV12-3 or TRBV12-4 to TRBJ2-7, with 8 bases fitting TRBD1. The V gene end was trimmed by 6 bases and the J gene end by 0 bases; junction bases not matched to a gene: 4. This CDR3 contains 14 residues. The CDR3 bases are TGTGCCAGCAGACGACAGGGGACCTCCTACGAGCAGTACTTC. It yields the protein CASRRQGTSYEQYF.

The chain couples TRBV7-8 to TRBJ2-5, with D possibly called TRBD1 or TRBD2 (5 bases each). With 6 bases removed from V and 3 bases from J, the gap between germline ends came to 17 bases. Germline CDR1 and CDR2: SGHVS and FQNEAQ. The CDR3 extends over 15 amino acids. CDR3 nucleotide sequence: TGTGCCAGCAGTTACCCCGGGGCAGGGAAAGAGACCCAGTACTTC. Residues: CASSYPGAGKETQYF.

The rearrangement links TRBV5-6 to TRBJ2-7; TRBD2 matches 10 bases. Germline trimming cut 5 bases from V and 0 bases from J; bases unmatched to any gene: 8. The CDR3 spans 16 residues. Germline CDR1 and CDR2: SGHDT and YYEEEE. CDR3 DNA: TGTGCCAGCAGACCTCGGACTAGCGGAATCTCCTACGAGCAGTACTTC. The encoded protein is CASRPRTSGISYEQYF.

Points on this clonotype: A much larger clone differs from this one at a single base, so this may be a read error. This sequence joins TRBV10-3 and TRBJ1-6; no firm D call. Trimming pared 6 bases from V and 14 bases from J, leaving 11 bases between. Germline V CDR1 and CDR2: ENHRY, SYGVKD. The CDR3 is 11 residues long. The CDR3 nucleotides are TGTGCCATCAGCCGGTGGGTGTCCCTCCACTTT. It specifies CAISRWVSLHF.

In the case of this clonotype: A read error is possible here, since a much larger clone lies one base away. The chain joins TRBV7-8 to TRBJ2-7, with unresolved D. Germline assignment: CDR1 SGHVS and CDR2 FQNEAQ. This CDR3 has 12 amino acids. CDR3 bases: TGTACCAGCACGGACGGATCCTACGAGCAGTACTTC. Encoded protein: CTSTDGSYEQYF.

The V call is TRBV7-8, the J call TRBJ2-5; 10 bases fit TRBD1. J was trimmed by 5 bases and V by 0 bases; bases with no gene match: 6. Germline CDR1 reads SGHVS; CDR2 reads FQNEAQ. The CDR3 runs 16 residues. The CDR3 reads CASSLARGGQGETQYF. For the CDR3, the DNA is TGTGCCAGCAGCTTAGCTAGAGGGGGACAGGGGGAGACCCAGTACTTC.

The V gene is TRBV20-1, the J gene TRBJ2-7; D ambiguous. Germline lookup yields CDR1 DFQATT and CDR2 SNEGSKA (reference sequence). V lost 0 bases and J 7 bases, leaving 19 bases between the germline ends. The CDR3 length is 15 residues. CDR3 bases: TGCAGTGCTAGAGATCTAACCGTCGTACGGAATGAGCAGTACTTC. This sequence encodes CSARDLTVVRNEQYF.

This clonotype was seen many times. The chain employs TRBV10-3 and TRBJ2-2; TRBD1 agrees at 8 bases. Germline V gene lookup returns CDR1 ENHRY and CDR2 SYGVKD. The CDR3 is 15 amino acids. J lost 2 bases, V lost 8 bases, and 7 bases had no gene match. The chain's CDR3 is CAISRDRHNTGELFF. The CDR3 bases are TGTGCCATCTCCCGGGACAGGCACAACACCGGGGAGCTGTTTTTT.

The J gene is TRBJ1-5, the V gene TRBV28, with no clear D. Trimming pared 6 bases from V and 5 bases from J, leaving 11 bases between. Germline CDR1 MDHEN, CDR2 SYDVKM. CDR3 length equals 13 residues. CDR3 sequence reads: CASRISDHQPQHF. The DNA of the CDR3 is TGTGCCAGCAGGATTTCGGACCATCAGCCCCAGCATTTT.

This clonotype came up many times. The chain carries TRBV7-9 and TRBJ1-2; 7 nucleotides line up with TRBD1. Trimming at V came to 5 bases and at J to 4 bases, leaving 7 bases not matched to a gene. This CDR3 is 14 amino acids long. Per germline, CDR1 SEHNR and CDR2 FQNEAQ (reference sequence). This CDR3 is CASSGTADIYGYTF. In nucleotides, the CDR3 is TGTGCCAGCAGCGGGACAGCGGATATCTATGGCTACACCTTC.

J is TRBJ1-1 and V is TRBV5-1, with unresolved D. CDR1 is SGHRS, CDR2 YFSETQ, per germline. The CDR3 is 15 amino acids. The V gene lost 1 base and the J gene lost 1 base, with 11 bases spanning the gap. CDR3 bases: TGCGCCAGCAGCTTGTTTACACAGACGAACACTGAAGCTTTCTTT. Translation: CASSLFTQTNTEAFF.

This rearrangement joins TRBV2 to TRBJ2-5, with D hard to call. Germline lookup yields CDR1 SNHLY and CDR2 FYNNEI. With 8 bases removed from V and 0 bases from J, the gap between germline ends came to 10 bases. The CDR3 consists of 13 residues. CDR3 amino acids: CASSPQDQETQYF. The CDR3 DNA follows: TGTGCCAGCTCACCCCAGGACCAAGAGACCCAGTACTTC.

This clonotype was recorded many times. The V gene is TRBV7-9, the J gene TRBJ1-1; D is uncertain. Germline values: CDR1 SEHNR, CDR2 FQNEAQ (reference sequence). V was pared by 1 base and J by 6 bases, with 6 bases between. This CDR3 is 12 amino acids long. The chain's CDR3 is CASSLVRAEAFF. In DNA form, the CDR3 reads TGTGCCAGCAGCTTAGTGAGGGCTGAAGCTTTCTTT.

This clonotype has only a few counts. This chain connects TRBV20-1 to TRBJ1-2; D ambiguous. Between the trimmed V and J ends, which lost 3 bases and 0 bases, there was a span of 14 bases. Germline values: CDR1 DFQATT, CDR2 SNEGSKA (reference sequence). There are 15 residues in the CDR3. The CDR3 spells CSASRVPDANYGYTF. CDR3 bases: TGCAGTGCTAGTAGAGTGCCTGACGCTAACTATGGCTACACCTTC.

This clonotype has a handful of counts. The J gene is TRBJ1-3, the V gene TRBV7-9; a possible D gene is TRBD1 (6 bases). Looked up from germline, CDR1 is SEHNR and CDR2 is FQNEAQ (reference sequence). Trimming took off 5 bases at V and 0 bases at J, with 11 bases between the two ends. This CDR3 is 15 amino acids long. CDR3 in DNA: TGTGCCAGCAGCCCGACAGGAAACTCTGGAAACACCATATATTTT. Translation gives CASSPTGNSGNTIYF.

This clonotype was seen ten or more times. The rearrangement joins TRBV12-3 or TRBV12-4 to TRBJ1-6, with 8 bases matching TRBD1. CDR3 length: 16 residues. V lost 4 bases to trimming and J lost 9 bases; unmatched junction nucleotides: 11. CDR3 DNA: TGTGCCAGCAGTTCGCTCGGACAGGGTGAGGTTTCACCCCTCCACTTT. Protein: CASSSLGQGEVSPLHF.

This clonotype was observed a few times. The chain is built from TRBV7-2 and TRBJ1-5; D possibly corresponds to TRBD1 (5 bases). This CDR3 contains 17 residues. V was cut by 5 bases and J by 0 bases, with 17 bases left in between. The germline V gene has CDR1 SGHTA and CDR2 FQGNSA. CDR3 amino acids: CASSLWGIGYSNQPQHF. The DNA for the CDR3 is TGTGCCAGCAGCCTATGGGGGATCGGCTATAGCAATCAGCCCCAGCATTTT. The full variable domain, its missing parts supplied by reference TRBV7-2 and TRBJ1-5, is GAGVSQSPSNKVTEKGKDVELRCDPISGHTALYWYRQSLGQGLEFLIYFQGNSAPDKSGLPSDRFSAERTGGSVSTLTIQRTQQEDSAVYLCASSLWGIGYSNQPQHFGDGTRLSIL.

About this clonotype itself: The junction shows a germline mismatch at one end, possibly a read error. V gene TRBV20-1 combines with J gene TRBJ1-4; D not certain. CDR3 length equals 14 residues. Germline V gene sequence: CDR1 DFQATT, CDR2 SNEGSKA (reference sequence). The CDR3 reads CSAGDIGTNEKLFF. The CDR3 bases are TGCAGTGCTGGAGACATAGGAACTAATGAAAAACTGTTTTTT.